The clone carrying this TCR beta chain was observed a handful of times. This entry belongs to a study of identical twins. The V gene's germline CDR1 is SGDLS and CDR2 YYNGEE. The ends were cut back, 3 bases at V and 3 bases at J, with 12 bases in the middle. The CDR3 runs to 15 residues. TCRdb analysed the 5' RACE reads with MiXCR anew, one entry per CDR3 protein. The sample includes hundreds of thousands of distinct CDR3 sequences, roughly 18% of them seen just once. The sample also formed part of further work on T cells expressing NK-cell markers. That source notes: Among the eight sequenced donors, seven tested HCMV-seropositive and one tested seronegative. Dominant NKG2C+ clonotypes were found to form about 1.0-7.5% of CD8+ T cells in roughly 6 donors. Several of the donors also had these clonotypes leading their CD3+CD56-NKG2C+ fraction.

This sequence joins TRBV9 and TRBJ1-4; the D is unclear. The sequenced sample consisted of PBMCs. The sequence derives from a woman aged 18 to 35 in good health. CDR3 DNA sequence: TGTGCCAGCAGCGCAGATCGTCAGTCTAATGAAAAACTGTTTTTT. It codes for CASSADRQSNEKLFF.